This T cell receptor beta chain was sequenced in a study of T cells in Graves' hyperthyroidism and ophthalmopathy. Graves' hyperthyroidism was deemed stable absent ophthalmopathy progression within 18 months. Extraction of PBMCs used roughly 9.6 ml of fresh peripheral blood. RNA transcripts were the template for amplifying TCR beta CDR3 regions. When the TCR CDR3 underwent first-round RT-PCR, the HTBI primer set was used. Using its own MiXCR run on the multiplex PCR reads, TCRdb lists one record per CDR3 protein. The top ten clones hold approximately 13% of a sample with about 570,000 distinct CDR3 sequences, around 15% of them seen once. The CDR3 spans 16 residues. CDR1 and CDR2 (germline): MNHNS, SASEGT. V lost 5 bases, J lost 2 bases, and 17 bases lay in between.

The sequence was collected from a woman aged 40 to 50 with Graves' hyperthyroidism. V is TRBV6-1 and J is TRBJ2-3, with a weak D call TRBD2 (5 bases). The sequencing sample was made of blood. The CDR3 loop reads CASSNLALKYTDTQYF. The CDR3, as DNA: TGTGCCAGCAGTAACTTAGCGTTGAAATACACAGATACGCAGTATTTT.